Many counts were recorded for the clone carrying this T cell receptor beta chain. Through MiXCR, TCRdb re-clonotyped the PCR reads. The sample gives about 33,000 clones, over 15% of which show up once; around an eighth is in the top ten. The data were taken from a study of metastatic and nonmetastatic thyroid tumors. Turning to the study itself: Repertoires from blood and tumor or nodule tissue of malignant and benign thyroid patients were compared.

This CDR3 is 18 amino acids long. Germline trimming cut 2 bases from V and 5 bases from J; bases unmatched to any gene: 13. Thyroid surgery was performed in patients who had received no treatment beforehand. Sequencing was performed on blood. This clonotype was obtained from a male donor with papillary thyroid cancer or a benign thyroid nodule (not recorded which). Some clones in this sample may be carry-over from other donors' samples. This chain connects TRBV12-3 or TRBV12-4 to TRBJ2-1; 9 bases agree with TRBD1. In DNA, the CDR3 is TGTGCCAGCAGTTTACTGGCTGGGTGGGACAGGGTTAACAATGAGCAGTTCTTC. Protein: CASSLLAGWDRVNNEQFF.